This entry is about one T cell receptor (beta chain). Its target is not known. The PCR made use of 60 Vbeta and 13 Jbeta primers. Sequencing was performed with immunoSEQ multiplex PCR; in TCRdb, only in-frame clones are kept and a portion is missing. The sample lists some 180,000 clones, roughly 74% occurring once. The data stem from a study of cytomegalovirus exposure and HLA in healthy donors. In the study overall: Samples from HLA-typed donors yielded some 85 million unique TCRs in an early data release. General study points: TCR beta chains numbering 164 were designated cytomegalovirus-associated. Most CMV-associated TCR beta chains were later found to appear HLA-restricted.

The CDR3 has 16 amino acids. Germline V gene lookup returns CDR1 SGHDT and CDR2 YYEEEE. With V trimmed by 4 bases and J by 4 bases, 10 bases remained unmatched. The sample comprised PBMCs. The chain couples TRBV5-6 to TRBJ2-7; TRBD1 agrees at 11 bases. This TCR came from a woman aged 25-40 years in good health and CMV-seropositive. DNA for the CDR3: TGTGCCAGCAGCGGTACGGGACAGGGGGATTCTTACGAGCAGTACTTC. It encodes CASSGTGQGDSYEQYF.